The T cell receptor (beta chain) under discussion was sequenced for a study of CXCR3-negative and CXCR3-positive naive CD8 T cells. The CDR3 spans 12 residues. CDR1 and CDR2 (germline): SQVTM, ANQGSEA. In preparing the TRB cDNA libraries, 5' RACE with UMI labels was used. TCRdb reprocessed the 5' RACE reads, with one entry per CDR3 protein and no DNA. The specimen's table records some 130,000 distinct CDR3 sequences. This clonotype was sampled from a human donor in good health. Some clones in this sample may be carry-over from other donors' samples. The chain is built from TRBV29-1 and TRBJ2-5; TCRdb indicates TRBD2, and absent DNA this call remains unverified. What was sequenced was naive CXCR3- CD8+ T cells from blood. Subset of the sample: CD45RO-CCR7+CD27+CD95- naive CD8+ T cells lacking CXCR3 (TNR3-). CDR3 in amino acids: CSVELVGETQYF.